The clone carrying this TCR beta chain appeared a few times. CDR1 and CDR2 from the germline V gene are SGHRS and YFSETQ. Losses at the gene ends were 0 bases for V and 4 bases for J; bases not matched to a gene: 5. The CDR3 extends over 15 amino acids. Unique molecular identifiers were attached to individual cDNA molecules within the library. Via MiXCR, TCRdb re-called the RACE reads, giving one row per CDR3 protein. The table has about 49,000 distinct CDR3 sequences, about a tenth seen once. This sample was taken from a study of human T cells and chemical hapten exposure. Documented time point: patch test 1, 2 weeks after DPC sensitization. As for treatment: therapeutic diphenylcyclopropenone sensitization with weekly scalp DPC. Every donor had alopecia and was 18 to 70 years old; all were suitable for DPC.

This receptor was taken from a woman between 45 and 60 years old with alopecia areata. Some clones in this sample may be carry-over from other donors' samples. V usage is TRBV5-1 and J usage is TRBJ2-5, with TRBD2 matching over 8 bases. The sequenced sample was whole blood, obtained in connection with sensitization to the hapten diphenylcyclopropenone (DPC). CDR3 DNA: TGCGCCAGCAGCTTGGCCGGGCTAGCGGGAGAGACCCAGTACTTC. It encodes CASSLAGLAGETQYF.